A selection of T cell receptor beta chains follows, all from one sample in a study of early T cells in non-severe SARS-CoV-2 infection. One entry per CDR3 protein, called by TCRdb with MiXCR from the 5' RACE reads. The profile shows 95,000 to 100,000 distinct CDR3 sequences, 13% of them singletons. Sequencing was carried out using whole blood. These receptor sequences come from an adult who was a healthcare worker with PCR-confirmed SARS-CoV-2 infection or an uninfected control (not recorded which). Both conserved end residues are part of each CDR3. D genes are given only for firm matches. Some rows mark clone size as missing; the rest say once, few, many or name a class of expanded clone.

j_gene | v_gene | abundance | d_gene | CDR3aa | CDR3nt
TRBJ1-2 | TRBV29-1 | . | . | CSVEGASTENYGYTF | TGCAGCGTTGAAGGGGCATCGACGGAGAACTATGGCTACACCTTC
TRBJ2-1 | TRBV29-1 | few | . | CSFNRDNEQFF | TGCAGCTTTAACAGGGACAATGAGCAGTTCTTC
TRBJ2-7 | TRBV20-1 | many | . | CSAYRARDFSYEQYF | TGCAGTGCTTACCGGGCCCGGGACTTCTCCTACGAGCAGTACTTC
TRBJ2-5 | TRBV20-1 | . | TRBD2 | CSAFRTSGGKGTQYF | TGCAGTGCCTTCCGGACTAGCGGGGGTAAAGGGACCCAGTACTTC
TRBJ2-7 | TRBV29-1 | once | . | CSVGELGEQYF | TGCAGCGTTGGGGAGTTGGGCGAGCAGTACTTC
TRBJ2-5 | TRBV7-2 | . | TRBD2 | CASSRTSQETQYF | TGTGCCAGCAGCAGGACTAGCCAAGAGACCCAGTACTTC
TRBJ2-1 | TRBV6-6 | . | TRBD1 | CATHRGTYNEQFF | TGTGCCACCCACAGGGGCACCTACAATGAGCAGTTCTTC
TRBJ1-1 | TRBV5-1 | . | TRBD1 | CASSLTGVDTEAFF | TGCGCCAGCAGCCTGACAGGGGTGGACACTGAAGCTTTCTTT
TRBJ2-3 | TRBV6-6 | many | . | CASSYHRAGGTDTQYF | TGTGCCAGCAGTTACCACAGGGCGGGGGGCACAGATACGCAGTATTTT
TRBJ1-5 | TRBV28 | many | . | CASSLVSSNQPQHF | TGTGCCAGCAGTTTGGTCTCTAGCAATCAGCCCCAGCATTTT
TRBJ1-5 | TRBV7-2 | . | . | CASSPVGGARQPQHF | TGTGCCAGCAGCCCGGTTGGCGGGGCGAGGCAGCCCCAGCATTTT
TRBJ2-4 | TRBV5-8 | . | . | CASTRMARDTSGYF | TGTGCCAGCACCCGCATGGCCAGGGACACCTCGGGGTACTTC
TRBJ2-3 | TRBV7-2 | many | . | CASSSLGTPTDTQYF | TGTGCCAGCAGCTCCCTCGGGACACCCACAGATACGCAGTATTTT
TRBJ2-7 | TRBV20-1 | many | . | CSARGPSGGSYEQYF | TGCAGTGCTAGAGGGCCCAGCGGTGGCTCCTACGAGCAGTACTTC
TRBJ2-7 | TRBV29-1 | . | . | CSVRITYEQYF | TGCAGCGTTAGGATTACCTACGAGCAGTACTTC
TRBJ2-3 | TRBV6-5 | many | TRBD1 | CASRPRTGGSTDTQYF | TGTGCCAGCAGACCCCGGACAGGGGGTAGCACAGATACGCAGTATTTT
TRBJ1-2 | TRBV4-3 | . | . | CASSQGGAGGYTF | TGCGCCAGCAGCCAAGGAGGGGCCGGAGGCTACACCTTC
TRBJ2-5 | TRBV28 | many | . | CASSFGPPPQYF | TGTGCCAGCAGTTTCGGCCCCCCGCCCCAGTACTTC
TRBJ2-3 | TRBV7-3 | many | . | CASSQGRTDTQYF | TGTGCCAGCAGCCAAGGACGCACAGATACGCAGTATTTT
TRBJ2-3 | TRBV4-1 | . | . | CASSQGFGGSTDTQYF | TGCGCCAGCAGCCAAGGATTCGGGGGAAGCACAGATACGCAGTATTTT